This is a list of T cell receptor beta chains from one sample in a study of molecular identifiers for immune sequencing clone quantification. One entry per CDR3 protein, called by TCRdb with MiXCR from the PCR reads. Among about 100,000 distinct CDR3 sequences listed, 35% to 40% were seen once. Specimen: naive CD8+ T cells from blood, with Jurkat cell RNA spiked in. The receptors come from a human donor in good health. Some libraries in this study had Jurkat cell RNA spiked in. Both conserved end residues are part of each CDR3. A D gene is named only where the DNA matches it firmly. Not every row has a clone size; where given, it reads once, few, many or a size class.

>TRBJ2-1|few|TRBV29-1|TRBD1
TGCAGCGTTGAGGTCAGGGGGCGGAATGAGCAGTTCTTC
CSVEVRGRNEQFF
>TRBJ2-7|few|TRBV6-5|TRBD2
TGTGCCACACTGGGACTAGCGGGACGACACGAGCAGTACTTC
CATLGLAGRHEQYF
>TRBJ2-7|-|TRBV10-3|TRBD1
TGTGCCATCAGTGGGCGGGGACAGGGGCAGTACGAGCAGTACTTC
CAISGRGQGQYEQYF
>TRBJ1-1|-|TRBV13|-
TGTGCCAGCAGCTTTGTGTACGAAGCTTTCTTT
CASSFVYEAFF
>TRBJ1-3|-|TRBV28|-
TGTGCCAGCAGCTCCGTCGCTGGAAACACCATATATTTT
CASSSVAGNTIYF
>TRBJ2-2|-|TRBV12-5|TRBD2
TGTGCTAGTGGTCCTGGACTAGCGGCCGGGGAGCTGTTTTTT
CASGPGLAAGELFF
>TRBJ2-2|few|TRBV5-6|TRBD2
TGTGCCAGCAGCTGGATGACTAGCGGGATAACCACCGGGGAGCTGTTTTTT
CASSWMTSGITTGELFF
>TRBJ2-1|-|TRBV4-1|-
TGCGCCAGCAGCCAAGAGGAAACGATCTACAATGAGCAGTTCTTC
CASSQEETIYNEQFF
>TRBJ2-1|-|TRBV24-1|-
TGTGCCACCAGTGATCCGAATATAGCGGATGAGCAGTTCTTC
CATSDPNIADEQFF
>TRBJ2-7|-|TRBV6-1|TRBD2
TGTGCCATCCTAAGACTAGCGGGAATCTACGAGCAGTACTTC
CAILRLAGIYEQYF
>TRBJ2-3|-|TRBV11-2|-
TGTGCCAGCAGCTTAGAGTATGGCAGTGCTATGGATACGCAGTATTTT
CASSLEYGSAMDTQYF
>TRBJ2-3|many|TRBV5-1|TRBD2
TGCGCCTGCGGACTAGCGGGAGCGGATACGCAGTATTTT
CACGLAGADTQYF
>TRBJ2-1|-|TRBV9|TRBD2
TGTGCCAGCACCCTGGGGGGGACTAGGAGGGATGAGCAGTTCTTC
CASTLGGTRRDEQFF
>TRBJ1-5|-|TRBV11-1|-
TGTGCCAGCAGCTTAAGGCCCACTCAGCCCCAGCATTTT
CASSLRPTQPQHF
>TRBJ2-5|-|TRBV28|TRBD2
TGTGCCAGCAGTTTGGCTAGCGGGAACCAAGAGACCCAGTACTTC
CASSLASGNQETQYF
>TRBJ2-3|many|TRBV9|-
TGTGCCAGCAGCGTAGTCGGAAAGGTGGATACGCAGTATTTT
CASSVVGKVDTQYF
>TRBJ2-7|few|TRBV7-9|TRBD1
TGTGCCAGCAGCACCCAGAGCCACAGGGGGCTCGAGCAGTACTTC
CASSTQSHRGLEQYF
>TRBJ2-7|many|TRBV20-1|-
TGCAGTGCTAGGGATGAATCCTACGAGCAGTACTTC
CSARDESYEQYF
>TRBJ2-1|-|TRBV13|-
TGTGCCAGCAGCTGGCCGGGAGACAATGAGCAGTTCTTC
CASSWPGDNEQFF
>TRBJ1-2|few|TRBV13|-
TGTGCCAGCAGCTTAAACGACTATGGCTACACCTTC
CASSLNDYGYTF
>TRBJ2-5|-|TRBV12-3/TRBV12-4|-
TGTGCCAGCAGTTTAGCCCTTCTACGATCCCGGGAGACCCAGTACTTC
CASSLALLRSRETQYF
>TRBJ2-7|-|TRBV19|TRBD1
TGTGCCAGTAGTATAGGGACAGGGTCGGACTACGAGCAGTACTTC
CASSIGTGSDYEQYF
>TRBJ2-7|-|TRBV3-1|-
TGTGCCAGCAGCCGGTCCTCCTACGAGCAGTACTTC
CASSRSSYEQYF
>TRBJ1-1|few|TRBV3-1|TRBD1
TGTGCCAGCAGGTTGGGACAGGGTCTCATGAACACTGAAGCTTTCTTT
CASRLGQGLMNTEAFF
>TRBJ1-4|few|TRBV4-3|-
TGCGCCAGCAGCCGAGACACCTTTGGACGGAATGAAAAACTGTTTTTT
CASSRDTFGRNEKLFF
>TRBJ1-3|-|TRBV7-9|-
TGTGCCAGCAGCCCAATTTCCGGGCAGTCTGGAAACACCATATATTTT
CASSPISGQSGNTIYF
>TRBJ2-3|-|TRBV7-9|TRBD2
TGTGCCAGCAGCTCAGGAGGACTAGCGGGAGACGCAGATACGCAGTATTTT
CASSSGGLAGDADTQYF
>TRBJ2-3|-|TRBV24-1|TRBD1
TGTGCCACCAGTGATTCAAAGACAGGGGGCAAGACAGATACGCAGTATTTT
CATSDSKTGGKTDTQYF
>TRBJ1-2|-|TRBV4-2|-
TGTGCCAGCAGCCGGAGGGACACGGATACTTATGGCTACACCTTC
CASSRRDTDTYGYTF
>TRBJ2-1|-|TRBV24-1|-
TGTGCCACCAGTGATTTGTCGAATGAGCAGTTCTTC
CATSDLSNEQFF
>TRBJ2-7|few|TRBV7-9|-
TGTGCCAGCAGGGAGGATCTGTACGAGCAGTACTTC
CASREDLYEQYF
>TRBJ2-7|many|TRBV5-6|-
TGTGCCAGCAGCTTGGTCCGACAGTACGAGCAGTACTTC
CASSLVRQYEQYF
>TRBJ2-5|many|TRBV12-3/TRBV12-4|-
TGTGCCAGCAGTGGTTTGGCGTACCAAGAGACCCAGTACTTC
CASSGLAYQETQYF
>TRBJ2-7|many|TRBV2|-
TGTGCCAGCAGGACGGCCCTCGGACGGGACTCCTACGAGCAGTACTTC
CASRTALGRDSYEQYF
>TRBJ2-7|-|TRBV29-1|TRBD2
TGCAGCGTTCAGTTCCTAGCGGGAGTCCGAGGGTCAAACGAGCAGTACTTC
CSVQFLAGVRGSNEQYF
>TRBJ2-7|many|TRBV28|TRBD1
TGTGCCAGCAGTTTAGTCGGGACAGGGAAGGAGCAGTACTTC
CASSLVGTGKEQYF
>TRBJ2-3|few|TRBV27|-
TGTGCCAGCAGCACAGGCACTAGCACAGATACGCAGTATTTT
CASSTGTSTDTQYF
>TRBJ1-6|-|TRBV7-6|TRBD1
TGTGCCAGCAGCTTATACAGGGGGAATAATTCACCCCTCCGCTTT
CASSLYRGNNSPLRF
>TRBJ2-7|-|TRBV6-2/TRBV6-3|-
TGTGCCAGCATCTTCGGGGCAGGACGGGGATGGAGAGGTGAGCAGTACTTC
CASIFGAGRGWRGEQYF
>TRBJ1-4|many|TRBV28|-
TGTGCCAGCAGTACTCAGGGGCCGAGAACTAATGAAAAACTGTTTTTT
CASSTQGPRTNEKLFF
>TRBJ2-7|once|TRBV19|-
TGTGCCAGTAGTAAAGGAACGGATTACGAGCAGTACTTC
CASSKGTDYEQYF
>TRBJ2-1|few|TRBV20-1|-
TGCAGTTTAGCACACTCCTACAATGAGCAGTTCTTC
CSLAHSYNEQFF
>TRBJ2-1|-|TRBV5-1|TRBD2
TGCGCCAGCAGCCCTGCGGGAGGGATCCAAGAGACCCAGTTCTTC
CASSPAGGIQETQFF
>TRBJ2-3|-|TRBV19|TRBD1
TGTGCCAGTAGTAGGACAGGACTCTTCGTCACAGATACGCAGTATTTT
CASSRTGLFVTDTQYF
>TRBJ2-1|-|TRBV21-1|-
TGTGCCAGCAGCAAACCCCAGGGAGATGAGCAGTTCTTC
CASSKPQGDEQFF
>TRBJ2-7|-|TRBV4-3|-
TGCGCCAGCAGCCAAGCCCGGAATATTGGGGGTTACGAGCAGTACTTC
CASSQARNIGGYEQYF
>TRBJ2-7|once|TRBV6-1|-
TGTGCCTGCACCGACCAGGTTGGCGGTGCTCCGGGCGAGCAGTACTTC
CACTDQVGGAPGEQYF
>TRBJ2-7|few|TRBV29-1|TRBD1
TGCAGCGTTTTTAAGGACAGGGCGGGATACGAGCAGTACTTC
CSVFKDRAGYEQYF
>TRBJ1-5|-|TRBV7-9|-
TGTGCCAGCAGCAAAGACGGCTACGGCAATCAGCCCCAGCATTTT
CASSKDGYGNQPQHF
>TRBJ2-7|-|TRBV20-1|-
TGCAGTGCTAGAGGTGGGACCACCTACGAGCAGTACTTC
CSARGGTTYEQYF
>TRBJ2-5|many|TRBV28|TRBD1
TGTGCCAGCAGTAACTGGGACAGACTACAAGAGACCCAGTACTTC
CASSNWDRLQETQYF
>TRBJ2-1|-|TRBV4-1|TRBD2
TGCGCCAGCAGCCAAGTCGTCGCGGGAGGCTCCTACAATGAGCAGTTCTTC
CASSQVVAGGSYNEQFF
>TRBJ1-5|many|TRBV28|TRBD1
TGTGCCAGCAGCACAGTGAGGGACAGCCCAAATCAGTCCCAGCATTTT
CASSTVRDSPNQSQHF
>TRBJ1-1|many|TRBV27|-
TGTGCCAGCAGTTTATCGACTCAGGGCTACACTGAAGCTTTCTTT
CASSLSTQGYTEAFF
>TRBJ2-5|many|TRBV10-1|-
TGCGCCAGCAGTGACACAGGGAAAGAGACCCAGTACTTC
CASSDTGKETQYF
>TRBJ1-1|few|TRBV11-2|-
TGTGCCAGCAGCATCCGGGGGAGGGGGACAATGAACACTGAAGCTTTCTTT
CASSIRGRGTMNTEAFF
>TRBJ2-3|-|TRBV7-8|TRBD1
TGTGCTGTAGACGTACAGGGGGCCACAGATACGCAGTATTTT
CAVDVQGATDTQYF
>TRBJ2-6|-|TRBV7-6|-
TGTGCCAGCAGCTATAGCGCCAACTCTGGGGCCAACGTCCTGACTTTC
CASSYSANSGANVLTF